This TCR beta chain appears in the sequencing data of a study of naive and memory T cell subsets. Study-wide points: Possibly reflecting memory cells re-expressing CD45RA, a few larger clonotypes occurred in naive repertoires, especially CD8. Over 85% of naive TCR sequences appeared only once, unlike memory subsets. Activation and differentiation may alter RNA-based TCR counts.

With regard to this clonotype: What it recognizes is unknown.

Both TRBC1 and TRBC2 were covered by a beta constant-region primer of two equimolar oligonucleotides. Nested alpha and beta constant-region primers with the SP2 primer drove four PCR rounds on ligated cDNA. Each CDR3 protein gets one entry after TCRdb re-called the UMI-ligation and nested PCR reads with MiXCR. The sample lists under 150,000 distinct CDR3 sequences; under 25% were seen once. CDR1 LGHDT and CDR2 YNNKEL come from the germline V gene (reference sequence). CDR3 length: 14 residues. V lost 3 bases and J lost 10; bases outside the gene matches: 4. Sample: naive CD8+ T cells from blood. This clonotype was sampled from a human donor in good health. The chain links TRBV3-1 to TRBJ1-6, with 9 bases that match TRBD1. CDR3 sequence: CASSHPTGGSPLHF. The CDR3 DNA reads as TGTGCCAGCAGCCACCCGACAGGGGGATCACCCCTCCACTTT.